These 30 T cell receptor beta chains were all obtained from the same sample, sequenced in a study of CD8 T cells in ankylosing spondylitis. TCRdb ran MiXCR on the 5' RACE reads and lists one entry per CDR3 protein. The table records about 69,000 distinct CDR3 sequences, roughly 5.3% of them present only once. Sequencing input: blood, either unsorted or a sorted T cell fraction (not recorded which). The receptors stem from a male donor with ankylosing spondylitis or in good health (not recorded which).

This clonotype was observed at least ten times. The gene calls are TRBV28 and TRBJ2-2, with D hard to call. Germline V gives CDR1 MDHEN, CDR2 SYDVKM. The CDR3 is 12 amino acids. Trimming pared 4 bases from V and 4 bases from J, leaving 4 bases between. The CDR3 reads CASSSVTGELFF. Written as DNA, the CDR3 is TGTGCCAGCAGTTCGGTCACCGGGGAGCTGTTTTTT.

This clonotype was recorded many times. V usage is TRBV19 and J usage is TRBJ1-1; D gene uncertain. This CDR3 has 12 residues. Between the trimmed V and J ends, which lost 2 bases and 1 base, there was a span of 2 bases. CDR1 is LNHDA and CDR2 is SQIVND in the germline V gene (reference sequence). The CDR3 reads CASSIQNTEAFF. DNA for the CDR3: TGTGCCAGTAGTATACAGAACACTGAAGCTTTCTTT.

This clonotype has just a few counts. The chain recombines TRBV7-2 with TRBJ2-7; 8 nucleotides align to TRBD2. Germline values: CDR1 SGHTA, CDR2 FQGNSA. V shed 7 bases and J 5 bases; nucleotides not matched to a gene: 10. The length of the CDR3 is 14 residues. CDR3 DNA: TGTGCCAGCACCACGGGGGGGAGTAGACACGAGCAGTACTTC. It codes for CASTTGGSRHEQYF. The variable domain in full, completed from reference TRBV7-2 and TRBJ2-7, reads GAGVSQSPSNKVTEKGKDVELRCDPISGHTALYWYRQSLGQGLEFLIYFQGNSAPDKSGLPSDRFSAERTGGSVSTLTIQRTQQEDSAVYLCASTTGGSRHEQYFGPGTRLTVT.

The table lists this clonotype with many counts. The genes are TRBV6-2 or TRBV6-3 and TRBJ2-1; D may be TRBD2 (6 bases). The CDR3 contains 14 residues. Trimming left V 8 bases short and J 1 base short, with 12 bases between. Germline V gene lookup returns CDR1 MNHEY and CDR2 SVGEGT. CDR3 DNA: TGTGCCAGCGAGGAGGGTCTGTCCTACAATGAGCAGTTCTTC. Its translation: CASEEGLSYNEQFF.

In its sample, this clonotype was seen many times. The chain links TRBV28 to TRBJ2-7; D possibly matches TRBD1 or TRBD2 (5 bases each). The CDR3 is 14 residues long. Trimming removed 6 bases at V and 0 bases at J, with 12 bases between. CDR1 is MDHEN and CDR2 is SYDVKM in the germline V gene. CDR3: CASRGEWTSYEQYF. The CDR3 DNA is TGTGCCAGCAGGGGGGAATGGACCTCCTACGAGCAGTACTTC.

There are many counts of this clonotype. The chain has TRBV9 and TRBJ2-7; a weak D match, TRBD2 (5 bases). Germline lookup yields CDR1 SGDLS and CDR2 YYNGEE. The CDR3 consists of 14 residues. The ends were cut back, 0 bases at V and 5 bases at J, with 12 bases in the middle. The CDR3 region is CASSVVGGNNEQYF. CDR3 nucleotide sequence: TGTGCCAGCAGCGTAGTAGGAGGCAACAACGAGCAGTACTTC.

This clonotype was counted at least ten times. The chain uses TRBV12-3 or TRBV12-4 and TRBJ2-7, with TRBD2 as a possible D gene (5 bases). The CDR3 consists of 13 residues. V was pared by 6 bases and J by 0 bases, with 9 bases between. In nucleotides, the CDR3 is TGTGCCAGCAGATTGGGGAGCTCCTACGAGCAGTACTTC. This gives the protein CASRLGSSYEQYF.

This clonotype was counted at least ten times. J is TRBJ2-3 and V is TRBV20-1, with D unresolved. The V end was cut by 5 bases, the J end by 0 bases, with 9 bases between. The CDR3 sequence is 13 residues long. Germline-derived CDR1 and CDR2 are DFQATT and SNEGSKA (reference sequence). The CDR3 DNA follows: TGCAGTGCTCATGACCCAAGCACAGATACGCAGTATTTT. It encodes CSAHDPSTDTQYF.

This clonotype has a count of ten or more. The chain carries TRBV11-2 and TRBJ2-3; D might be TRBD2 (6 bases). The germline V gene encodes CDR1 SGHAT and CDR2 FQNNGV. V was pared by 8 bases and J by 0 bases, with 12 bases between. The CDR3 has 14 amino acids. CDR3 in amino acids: CASGGGASTDTQYF. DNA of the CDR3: TGTGCCAGCGGAGGAGGGGCCAGCACAGATACGCAGTATTTT.

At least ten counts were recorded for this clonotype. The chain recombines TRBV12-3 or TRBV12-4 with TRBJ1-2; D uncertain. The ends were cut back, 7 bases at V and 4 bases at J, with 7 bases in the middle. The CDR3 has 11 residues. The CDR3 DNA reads TGTGCCAGCATGACCCTCTATGGCTACACCTTC. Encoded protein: CASMTLYGYTF.

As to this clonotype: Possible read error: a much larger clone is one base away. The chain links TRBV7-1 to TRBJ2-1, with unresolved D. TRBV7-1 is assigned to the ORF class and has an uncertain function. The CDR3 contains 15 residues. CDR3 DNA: TGTGGCAGCAGATCGACACCGAGCTCCTACAATGAGCAGTTCTTC. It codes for CGSRSTPSSYNEQFF.

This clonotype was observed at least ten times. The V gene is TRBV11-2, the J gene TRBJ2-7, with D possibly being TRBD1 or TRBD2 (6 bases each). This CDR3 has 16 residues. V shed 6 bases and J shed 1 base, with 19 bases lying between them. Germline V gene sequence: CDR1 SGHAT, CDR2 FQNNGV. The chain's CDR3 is CASRSTSPGASYEQYF. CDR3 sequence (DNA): TGTGCCAGCAGATCAACTAGTCCGGGGGCTTCCTACGAGCAGTACTTC.

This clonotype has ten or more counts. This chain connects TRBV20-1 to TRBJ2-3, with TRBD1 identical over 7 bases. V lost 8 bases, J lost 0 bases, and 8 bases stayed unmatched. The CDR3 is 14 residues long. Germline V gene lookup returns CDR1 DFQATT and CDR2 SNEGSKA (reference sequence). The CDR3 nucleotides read TGCAGTCCCTGGGACAGTTTTAGCACAGATACGCAGTATTTT. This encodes CSPWDSFSTDTQYF.

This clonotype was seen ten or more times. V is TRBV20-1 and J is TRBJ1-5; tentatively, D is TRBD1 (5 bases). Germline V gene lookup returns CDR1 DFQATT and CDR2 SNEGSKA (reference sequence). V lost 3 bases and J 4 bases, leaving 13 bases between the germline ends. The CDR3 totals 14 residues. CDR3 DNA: TGCAGTGCTAGGGTCGACAGTAATAATCAGCCCCAGCATTTT. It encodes CSARVDSNNQPQHF.

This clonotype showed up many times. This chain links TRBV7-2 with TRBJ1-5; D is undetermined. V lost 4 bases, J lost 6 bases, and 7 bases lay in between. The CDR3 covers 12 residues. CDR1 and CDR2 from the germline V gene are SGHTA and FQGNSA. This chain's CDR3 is CASSSSGQPQHF. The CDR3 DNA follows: TGTGCCAGCAGCTCCAGTGGTCAGCCCCAGCATTTT.

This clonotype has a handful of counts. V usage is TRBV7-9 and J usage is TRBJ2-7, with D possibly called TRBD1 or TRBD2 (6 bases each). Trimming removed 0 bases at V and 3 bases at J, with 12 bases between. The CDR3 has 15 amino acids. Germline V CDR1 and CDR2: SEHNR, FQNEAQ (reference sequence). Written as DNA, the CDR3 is TGTGCCAGCAGCTTAGCCGGGGGCGAGTACTACGAGCAGTACTTC. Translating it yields CASSLAGGEYYEQYF. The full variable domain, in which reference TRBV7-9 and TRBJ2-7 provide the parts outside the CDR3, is DTGVSQNPRHKITKRGQNVTFRCDPISEHNRLYWYRQTLGQGPEFLTYFQNEAQLEKSRLLSDRFSAERPKGSFSTLEIQRTEQGDSAMYLCASSLAGGEYYEQYFGPGTRLTVT.

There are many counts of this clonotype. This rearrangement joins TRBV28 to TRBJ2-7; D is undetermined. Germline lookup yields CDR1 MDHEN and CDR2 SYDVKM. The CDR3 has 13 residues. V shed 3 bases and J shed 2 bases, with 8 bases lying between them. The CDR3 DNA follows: TGTGCCAGCAGTTTGTGGCAGACCTACGAGCAGTACTTC. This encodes CASSLWQTYEQYF.

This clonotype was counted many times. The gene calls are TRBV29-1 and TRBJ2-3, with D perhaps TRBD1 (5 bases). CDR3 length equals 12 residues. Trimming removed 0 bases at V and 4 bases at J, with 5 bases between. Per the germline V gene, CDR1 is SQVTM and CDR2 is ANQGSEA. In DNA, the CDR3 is TGCAGCGTTGAAGAAGGGGCAGATACGCAGTATTTT. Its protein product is CSVEEGADTQYF.

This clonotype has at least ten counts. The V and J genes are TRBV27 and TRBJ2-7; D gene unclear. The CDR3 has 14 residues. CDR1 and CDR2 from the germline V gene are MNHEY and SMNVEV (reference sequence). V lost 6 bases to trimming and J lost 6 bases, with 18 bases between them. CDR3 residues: CASRMSVSPGEQYF. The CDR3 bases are TGTGCCAGCAGAATGTCTGTGTCCCCCGGCGAGCAGTACTTC.

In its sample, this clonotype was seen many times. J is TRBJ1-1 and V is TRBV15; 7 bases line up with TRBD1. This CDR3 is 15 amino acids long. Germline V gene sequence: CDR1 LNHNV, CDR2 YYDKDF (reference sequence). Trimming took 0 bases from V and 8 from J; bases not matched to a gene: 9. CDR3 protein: CATSRDFGTAREAFF. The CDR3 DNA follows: TGTGCCACCAGCAGAGACTTCGGGACAGCGAGAGAAGCTTTCTTT. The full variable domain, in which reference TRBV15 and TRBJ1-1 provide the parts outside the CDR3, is DAMVIQNPRYQVTQFGKPVTLSCSQTLNHNVMYWYQQKSSQAPKLLFHYYDKDFNNEADTPDNFQSRRPNTSFCFLDIRSPGLGDTAMYLCATSRDFGTAREAFFGQGTRLTVV.

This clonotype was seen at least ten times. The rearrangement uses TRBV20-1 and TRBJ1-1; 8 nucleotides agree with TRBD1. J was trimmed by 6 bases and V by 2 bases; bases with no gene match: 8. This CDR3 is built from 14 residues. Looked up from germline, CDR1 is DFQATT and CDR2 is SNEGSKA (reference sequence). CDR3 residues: CSARRAGGNAEAFF. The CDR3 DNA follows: TGCAGTGCTAGAAGGGCAGGGGGCAATGCTGAAGCTTTCTTT.

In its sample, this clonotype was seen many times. This chain's CDR3 is CASSSYDRGRNIQYF. The DNA for the CDR3 is TGTGCCAGCAGTTCATACGACAGGGGACGTAACATTCAGTACTTC. The J gene is TRBJ2-4, the V gene TRBV6-5; 8 bases agree with TRBD1. Per the germline V gene, CDR1 is MNHEY and CDR2 is SVGAGI. This CDR3 is 15 amino acids long. The V segment lost 4 bases and the J segment 7 bases; nucleotides outside the gene matches: 9.

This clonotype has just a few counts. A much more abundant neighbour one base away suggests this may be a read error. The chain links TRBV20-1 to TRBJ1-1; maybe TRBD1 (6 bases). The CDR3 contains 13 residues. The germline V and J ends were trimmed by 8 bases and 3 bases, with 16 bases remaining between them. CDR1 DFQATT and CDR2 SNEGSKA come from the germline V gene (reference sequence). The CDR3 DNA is TGCAGTACCAGAGGGGGGGGGCACACTGAAGCTTTCTTT. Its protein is CSTRGGGHTEAFF.

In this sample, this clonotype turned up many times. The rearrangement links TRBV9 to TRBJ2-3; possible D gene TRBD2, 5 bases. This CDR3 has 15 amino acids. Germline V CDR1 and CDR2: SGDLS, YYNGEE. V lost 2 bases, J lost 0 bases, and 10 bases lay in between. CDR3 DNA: TGTGCCAGCAGCGTTACTAGGCTGAGCACAGATACGCAGTATTTT. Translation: CASSVTRLSTDTQYF.

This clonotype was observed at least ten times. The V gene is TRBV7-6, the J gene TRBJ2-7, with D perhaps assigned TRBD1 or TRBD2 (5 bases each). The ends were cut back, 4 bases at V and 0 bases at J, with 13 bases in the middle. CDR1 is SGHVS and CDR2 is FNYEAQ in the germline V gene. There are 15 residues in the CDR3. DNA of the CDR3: TGTGCCAGCAGCTCCACCTGGGGGAACTCCTACGAGCAGTACTTC. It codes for CASSSTWGNSYEQYF. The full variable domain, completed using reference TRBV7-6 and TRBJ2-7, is GAGVSQSPRYKVTKRGQDVALRCDPISGHVSLYWYRQALGQGPEFLTYFNYEAQQDKSGLPNDRFSAERPEGSISTLTIQRTEQRDSAMYRCASSSTWGNSYEQYFGPGTRLTVT.

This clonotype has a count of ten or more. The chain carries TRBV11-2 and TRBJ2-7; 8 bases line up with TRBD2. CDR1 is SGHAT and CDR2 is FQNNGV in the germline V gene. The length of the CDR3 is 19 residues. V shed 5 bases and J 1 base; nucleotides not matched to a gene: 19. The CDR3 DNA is TGTGCCAGCAGCCGCGAACTTGCCAGCGGGGGAATACCATCCTACGAGCAGTACTTC. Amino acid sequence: CASSRELASGGIPSYEQYF.

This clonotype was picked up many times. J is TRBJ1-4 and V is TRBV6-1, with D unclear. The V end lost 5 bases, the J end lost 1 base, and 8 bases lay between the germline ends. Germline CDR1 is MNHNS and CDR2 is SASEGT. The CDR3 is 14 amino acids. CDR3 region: CASSPRLTNEKLFF. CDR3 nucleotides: TGTGCCAGCAGTCCCAGGTTAACTAATGAAAAACTGTTTTTT.

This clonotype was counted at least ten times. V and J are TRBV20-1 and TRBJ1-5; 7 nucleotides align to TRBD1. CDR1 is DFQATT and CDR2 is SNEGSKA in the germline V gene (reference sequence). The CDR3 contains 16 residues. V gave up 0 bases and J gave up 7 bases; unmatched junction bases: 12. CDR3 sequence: CSARDSMAGGEQPQHF. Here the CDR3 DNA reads TGCAGTGCTAGAGATTCCATGGCAGGGGGAGAACAGCCCCAGCATTTT.

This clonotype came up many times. The DNA for the CDR3 is TGTGCCAGCACCCTCGTTAGCGGGGGGCCCTATCCCTACAATGAGCAGTTCTTC. Translation: CASTLVSGGPYPYNEQFF. This chain connects TRBV28 to TRBJ2-1; 10 positions agree with TRBD2. Germline values: CDR1 MDHEN, CDR2 SYDVKM. The CDR3 is 18 residues long. After removal of 7 bases from V and 2 bases from J, the junction contained 14 bases not matched to a gene.

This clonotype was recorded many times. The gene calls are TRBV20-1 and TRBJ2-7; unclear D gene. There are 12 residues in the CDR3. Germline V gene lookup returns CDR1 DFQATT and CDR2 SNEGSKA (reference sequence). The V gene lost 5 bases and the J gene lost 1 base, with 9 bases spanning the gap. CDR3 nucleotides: TGCAGTGCTTGGCGGCCATCCTACGAGCAGTACTTC. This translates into CSAWRPSYEQYF.